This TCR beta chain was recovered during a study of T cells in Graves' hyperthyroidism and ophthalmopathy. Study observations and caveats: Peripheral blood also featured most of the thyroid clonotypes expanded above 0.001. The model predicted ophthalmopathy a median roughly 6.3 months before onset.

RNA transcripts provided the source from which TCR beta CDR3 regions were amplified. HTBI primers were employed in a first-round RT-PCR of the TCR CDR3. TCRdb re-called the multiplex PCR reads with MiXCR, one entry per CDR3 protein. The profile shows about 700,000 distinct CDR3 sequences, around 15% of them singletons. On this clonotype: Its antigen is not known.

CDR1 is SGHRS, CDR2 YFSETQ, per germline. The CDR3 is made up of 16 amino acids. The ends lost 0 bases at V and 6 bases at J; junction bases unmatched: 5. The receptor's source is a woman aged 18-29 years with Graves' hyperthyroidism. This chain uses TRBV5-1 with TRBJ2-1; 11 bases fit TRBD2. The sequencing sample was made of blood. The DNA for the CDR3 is TGCGCCAGCAGCTTGGGGGGACTAGCGGAGGGCAATGAGCAGTTCTTC. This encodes CASSLGGLAEGNEQFF. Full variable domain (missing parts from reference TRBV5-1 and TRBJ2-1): KAGVTQTPRYLIKTRGQQVTLSCSPISGHRSVSWYQQTPGQGLQFLFEYFSETQRNKGNFPGRFSGRQFSNSRSEMNVSTLELGDSALYLCASSLGGLAEGNEQFFGPGTRLTVL.